The rows below give T cell receptor beta chains drawn from one sample of a study of vaccination and CD4 T cells after COVID-19. Using its own MiXCR run on the PCR reads, TCRdb lists one record per CDR3 protein. The sample shows about 12,000 distinct CDR3 sequences, roughly three quarters of them seen only once. Their specific antigens are unknown. Sequencing used CD4+ T cells from blood, cultured in vitro. These receptors were obtained from a human donor who had recovered from COVID-19. The conserved cysteine and the conserved F or W are not part of the CDR3 here. A D gene is named only where the DNA matches it firmly.

V gene: TRBV6-5; D gene: .; J gene: TRBJ1-5; CDR3 protein: ASSYSRQAKQPQH
V gene: TRBV24-1; D gene: TRBD2; J gene: TRBJ2-3; CDR3 protein: ATGLAGTDTQY
V gene: TRBV7-9; D gene: .; J gene: TRBJ2-4; CDR3 protein: ASSPHRGSGRGAKNIQY
V gene: TRBV2; D gene: TRBD1; J gene: TRBJ1-6; CDR3 protein: ASSGTGYSPLH
V gene: TRBV6-4; D gene: TRBD2; J gene: TRBJ2-3; CDR3 protein: ASRQSGATDTQY
V gene: TRBV10-1; D gene: .; J gene: TRBJ1-2; CDR3 protein: ASSDVGSYGYT
V gene: TRBV6-2/TRBV6-3; D gene: TRBD2; J gene: TRBJ2-2; CDR3 protein: ASSYISGRANTGELF
V gene: TRBV20-1; D gene: .; J gene: TRBJ1-2; CDR3 protein: SALPGGFGCT
V gene: TRBV6-5; D gene: .; J gene: TRBJ1-2; CDR3 protein: ASSWLGGGYT
V gene: TRBV27; D gene: .; J gene: TRBJ1-1; CDR3 protein: ASSLFAGPNTEAF
V gene: TRBV20-1; D gene: TRBD1; J gene: TRBJ2-5; CDR3 protein: SARPGGRETQY
V gene: TRBV28; D gene: .; J gene: TRBJ1-1; CDR3 protein: ASSLLTGANTEAF
V gene: TRBV20-1; D gene: TRBD2; J gene: TRBJ2-2; CDR3 protein: SANPLAVNTGELF
V gene: TRBV12-3/TRBV12-4; D gene: .; J gene: TRBJ1-2; CDR3 protein: ASSLGVGYGYT
V gene: TRBV20-1; D gene: .; J gene: TRBJ2-3; CDR3 protein: SAQGGGTDTQY
V gene: TRBV20-1; D gene: .; J gene: TRBJ2-4; CDR3 protein: SADSPENIQY
V gene: TRBV28; D gene: TRBD1; J gene: TRBJ1-5; CDR3 protein: ASTNGDSSNQPQH
V gene: TRBV21-1; D gene: .; J gene: TRBJ1-2; CDR3 protein: ASSKHGHRGYT
V gene: TRBV28; D gene: TRBD1; J gene: TRBJ1-1; CDR3 protein: ASSLGQGPPEAF
V gene: TRBV29-1; D gene: .; J gene: TRBJ1-1; CDR3 protein: SVDPVNTEAF